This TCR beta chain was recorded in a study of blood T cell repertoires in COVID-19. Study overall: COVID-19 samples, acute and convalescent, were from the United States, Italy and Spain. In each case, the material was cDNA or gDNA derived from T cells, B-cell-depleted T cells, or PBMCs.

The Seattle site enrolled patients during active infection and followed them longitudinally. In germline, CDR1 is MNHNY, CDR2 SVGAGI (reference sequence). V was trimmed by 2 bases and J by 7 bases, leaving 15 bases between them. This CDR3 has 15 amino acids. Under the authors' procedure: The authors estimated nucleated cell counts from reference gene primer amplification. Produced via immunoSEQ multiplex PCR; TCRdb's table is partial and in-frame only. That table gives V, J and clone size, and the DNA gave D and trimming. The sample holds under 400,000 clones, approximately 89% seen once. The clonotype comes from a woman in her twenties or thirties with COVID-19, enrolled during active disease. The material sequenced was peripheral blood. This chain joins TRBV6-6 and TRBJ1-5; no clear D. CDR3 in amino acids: CASSYTDGGYQPQHF. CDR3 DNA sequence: TGTGCCAGCAGTTACACAGACGGAGGTTACCAGCCCCAGCATTTT.